Sequencing of this TCR beta chain was carried out in a study of graft-versus-host responses after intestinal transplantation. Study in general: Recipients obtained multivisceral, liver-intestinal, or isolated intestinal transplants. Following induction with anti-thymocyte globulin, all recipients were given tacrolimus and steroids for two to three years. Study results and caveats: GvH clone levels peaked in circulation, and this peak was associated with early post-transplant HvG declines.

Only in-frame clones appear in the TCRdb table, and some are missing; sequencing was by immunoSEQ multiplex PCR. The table shows about 120,000 clones, with 85% to 95% occurring only once. A remark on this clone: Its target is unknown.

CDR1 SGHDT and CDR2 YYEEEE come from the germline V gene. J gave up 5 bases and V 2 bases, and 6 bases lay outside the gene matches. There are 15 residues in the CDR3. The chain joins TRBV5-6 to TRBJ2-3, with 9 bases identical to TRBD2. This TCR came from a human donor who received an intestinal transplant. The input for sequencing was unstimulated CD4+ T cells sorted from spleen or lymph node cells, taken before intestinal transplant. Here the CDR3 reads CASSFWLAGRDTQYF. CDR3 DNA sequence: TGTGCCAGCAGCTTTTGGCTAGCGGGACGAGATACGCAGTATTTT.